The 2 T cell receptor beta chains given below trace back to one sample, sequenced in a study of T-cell memory formation after mild COVID-19. TCRdb re-called the 5' RACE reads with MiXCR, one entry per CDR3 protein. This repertoire shows 400,000 to 500,000 distinct CDR3 sequences, 24% found once; its top ten account for 7% to 9.5%. Sequenced: PBMCs or a T cell subset sorted from them (not recorded which). The receptors originated from an adult woman who had mild COVID-19 (a few samples of this study predate the infection). Cell type and time point are not known.

The rearrangement joins TRBV7-9 to TRBJ2-7, with a tentative D call TRBD1 (6 bases). Trimming pared 1 base from V and 2 bases from J, leaving 24 bases between. The CDR3 covers 19 residues. Germline loops: CDR1 SEHNR, CDR2 FQNEAQ (reference sequence). This CDR3 is CASSLGGWDIANLAYEQYF. CDR3 DNA sequence: TGTGCCAGCAGCTTAGGAGGGTGGGACATCGCAAACCTTGCCTACGAGCAGTACTTC.

The V and J genes are TRBV27 and TRBJ2-7; D tentatively fits TRBD1 or TRBD2 (5 bases each). V lost 3 bases and J 0 bases, leaving 15 bases between the germline ends. Germline lookup yields CDR1 MNHEY and CDR2 SMNVEV (reference sequence). This CDR3 region has 16 residues. The CDR3 loop reads CASSLFGGSGSYEQYF. As DNA, the CDR3 is TGTGCCAGCAGTTTGTTTGGGGGATCGGGCTCCTACGAGCAGTACTTC.